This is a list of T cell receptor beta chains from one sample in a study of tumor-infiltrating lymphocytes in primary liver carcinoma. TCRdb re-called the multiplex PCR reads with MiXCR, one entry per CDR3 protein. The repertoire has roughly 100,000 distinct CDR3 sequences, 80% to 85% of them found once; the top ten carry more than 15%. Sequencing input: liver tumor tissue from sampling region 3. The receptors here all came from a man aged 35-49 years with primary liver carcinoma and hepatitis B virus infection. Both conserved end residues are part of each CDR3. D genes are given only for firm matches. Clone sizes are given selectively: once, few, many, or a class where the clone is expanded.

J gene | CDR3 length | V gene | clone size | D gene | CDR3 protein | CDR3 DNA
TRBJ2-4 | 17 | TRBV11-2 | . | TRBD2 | CTSSLDTSGVAKNIRYF | TGTACCAGCAGCTTAGATACTAGCGGGGTTGCCAAAAACATTCGGTACTTC
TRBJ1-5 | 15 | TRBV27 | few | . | CASKPGATKNQPQHF | TGTGCCAGCAAACCCGGAGCGACTAAAAATCAGCCCCAGCATTTT
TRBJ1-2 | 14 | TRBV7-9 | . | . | CANSQAGILGSYTF | TGTGCCAACAGTCAGGCAGGGATCTTGGGTAGCTACACCTTC
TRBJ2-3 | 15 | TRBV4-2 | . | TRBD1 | CVSSRRTGGTDMQYF | TGTGTCAGCAGCCGAAGGACAGGGGGAACAGATATGCAGTATTTT
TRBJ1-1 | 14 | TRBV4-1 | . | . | CTSSQDPRAGEAFF | TGCACCAGCAGCCAAGACCCGCGGGCAGGTGAAGCTTTCTTT
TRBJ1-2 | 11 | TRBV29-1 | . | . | CSARTVSCYTF | TGCAGCGCCCGGACCGTAAGCTGCTACACCTTC
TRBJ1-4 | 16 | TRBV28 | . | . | CVSIGASTDLNEKLFF | TGTGTCAGCATCGGAGCCTCGACAGACCTTAATGAAAAACTGTTTTTT
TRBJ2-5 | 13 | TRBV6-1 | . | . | CASSRDLGEAQYF | TGTGCCAGTAGCAGGGACTTAGGAGAGGCCCAGTACTTC
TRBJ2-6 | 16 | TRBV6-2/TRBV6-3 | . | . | CASSYAGLSVVDVLTF | TGTGCCAGCAGTTACGCGGGACTCTCTGTGGTCGACGTCCTGACTTTC
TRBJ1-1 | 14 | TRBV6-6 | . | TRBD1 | CPSRHDRGLPEAFF | TGTCCCAGCAGACATGACAGGGGGCTTCCTGAAGCTTTCTTT
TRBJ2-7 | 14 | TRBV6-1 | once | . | CASSDGRLSYEEYF | TGCGCCAGCAGTGACGGCCGGTTAAGCTACGAGGAGTACTTC
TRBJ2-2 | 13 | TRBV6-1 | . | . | CASSEANTGELFF | TGTGCCAGCAGTGAAGCTAACACAGGGGAGCTGTTTTTT
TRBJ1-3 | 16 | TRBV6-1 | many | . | CASSDDGQIFGNTIYF | TGTGCCAGCAGTGACGATGGGCAGATCTTCGGAAACACCATATATTTT
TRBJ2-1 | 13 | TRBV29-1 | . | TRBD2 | CSGGGVLYNEQFF | TGCAGCGGGGGGGGAGTACTCTACAATGAGCAGTTCTTT
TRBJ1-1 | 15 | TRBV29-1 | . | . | CSVAEGWGMNTEVFF | TGCAGCGTTGCTGAGGGCTGGGGGATGAACACTGAAGTTTTCTTT
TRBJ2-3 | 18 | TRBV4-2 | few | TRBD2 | CASSPGLVGEVGTDTQYF | TGTGCCAGCAGCCCGGGACTAGTGGGAGAGGTGGGCACAGATACGCAATATTTT
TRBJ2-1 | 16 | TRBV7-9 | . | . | CASSPPGVPSYNGQFF | TGTGCCAGCAGCCCCCCGGGAGTACCTTCCTACAATGGGCAGTTCTTC
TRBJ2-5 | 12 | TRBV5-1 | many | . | CASSLDGETQYF | TGTGCCAGCAGCTTAGACGGAGAGACCCAGTACTTC
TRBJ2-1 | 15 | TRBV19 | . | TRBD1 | CASSSGTAVTHERFF | TGTGCCAGTAGTTCCGGGACAGCGGTTACTCATGAGCGGTTCTTC
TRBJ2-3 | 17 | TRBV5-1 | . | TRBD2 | CVSSLEAIGRAQDTQYF | TGCGTCAGCAGCTTGGAAGCTATCGGGAGGGCCCAAGATACGCAGTATTTT
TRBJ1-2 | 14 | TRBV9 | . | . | CANSVDSINYGYTF | TGTGCCAACAGCGTAGACAGTATTAACTATGGCTACACCTTC
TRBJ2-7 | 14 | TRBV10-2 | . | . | CASRATGDPNEQYF | TGCGCCAGCAGAGCTACGGGAGACCCCAACGAGCAGTACTTC
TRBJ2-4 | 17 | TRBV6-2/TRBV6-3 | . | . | CAISLPGSLRDKNIRYF | TGTGCCATCAGCCTCCCAGGGAGCTTGAGGGATAAAAACATTCGGTACTTT
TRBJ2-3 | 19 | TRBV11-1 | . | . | CASSSGGSSVGARTNTQFF | TGTGCCAGCAGCTCTGGGGGAAGCTCAGTTGGAGCCCGCACAAATACGCAGTTTTTT
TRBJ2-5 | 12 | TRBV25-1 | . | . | CASSLDSETQYF | TGTGCCAGTAGTCTAGACTCAGAGACCCAGTACTTC
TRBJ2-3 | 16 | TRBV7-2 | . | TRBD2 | CASSLQSGRAQDTQYF | TGTGCCAGCAGCCTTCAAAGCGGGAGGGCCCAAGATACGCAGTATTTT
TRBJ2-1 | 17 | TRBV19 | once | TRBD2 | CASNPLTSPSSYNEQFF | TGTGCCAGTAATCCCCTGACTAGCCCGAGTTCCTACAATGAGCAGTTCTTC
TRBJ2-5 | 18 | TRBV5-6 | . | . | CASSLFLWLDSGLGTQYF | TGTGCCAGCAGCTTGTTCCTCTGGTTGGATAGCGGCCTTGGGACCCAGTACTTC
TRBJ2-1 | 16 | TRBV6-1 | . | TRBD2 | CASNEQTSGRTNEQFF | TGTGCCAGCAATGAACAGACTAGCGGAAGGACCAATGAGCAGTTCTTC
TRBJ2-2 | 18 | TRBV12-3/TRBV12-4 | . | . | CTSSSPTGGLAYTGELFF | TGTACCAGCAGCTCCCCCACGGGGGGCTTAGCGTACACCGGGGAGCTGTTTTTT
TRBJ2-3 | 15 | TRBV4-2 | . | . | CASASGLHSTGMQYF | TGTGCCAGCGCGAGCGGGCTCCACAGCACAGGTATGCAGTATTTC
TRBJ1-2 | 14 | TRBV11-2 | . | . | CVSSLDGTAYGYTF | TGTGTCAGCAGCTTGGATGGGACGGCCTATGGCTACACCTTC
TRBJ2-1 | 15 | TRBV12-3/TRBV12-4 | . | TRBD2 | CVSSLQAGGPHEQFF | TGTGTCAGCAGCTTACAAGCGGGGGGGCCCCATGAGCAGTTCTTC
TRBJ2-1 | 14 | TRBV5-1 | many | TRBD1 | CASSPDRGNNEQFF | TGCGCCAGCAGCCCGGACAGGGGTAACAATGAGCAGTTCTTC
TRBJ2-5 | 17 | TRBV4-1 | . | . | CASSQDHDGGGLETQYF | TGCGCCAGCAGCCAAGACCACGACGGAGGGGGGTTAGAGACCCAGTACTTC
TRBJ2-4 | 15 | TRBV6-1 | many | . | CASSDAGIAKNIQYF | TGTGCCAGCAGTGACGCGGGGATAGCCAAAAACATTCAGTACTTC
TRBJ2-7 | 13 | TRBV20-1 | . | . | CSVRESALREQYF | TGCAGTGTTAGAGAATCGGCCCTCCGGGAGCAGTACTTC
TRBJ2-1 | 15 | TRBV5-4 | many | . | CASSLAGQGNNEQFF | TGTGCCAGCAGCTTGGCCGGGCAGGGTAACAATGAGCAGTTCTTC
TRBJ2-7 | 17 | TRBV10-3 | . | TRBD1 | CAISGGQGAPKDYERYF | TGTGCCATCAGTGGGGGACAGGGGGCCCCAAAGGACTACGAGCGGTATTTC
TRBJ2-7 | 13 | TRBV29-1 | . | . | CSVAPTRFHEQYF | TGTAGCGTTGCCCCGACAAGGTTCCACGAGCAGTACTTC
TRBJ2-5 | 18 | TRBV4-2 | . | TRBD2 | CASRITTSGRAGSETQYF | TGTGCCAGTAGGATAACGACTAGCGGGAGGGCCGGCTCGGAGACCCAGTACTTC
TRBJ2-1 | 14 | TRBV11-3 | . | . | CASSPTGVLHEQFF | TGTGCCAGCAGCCCAACAGGCGTTTTGCATGAGCAGTTCTTC
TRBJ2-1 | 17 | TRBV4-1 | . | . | CASSRPRLVRSYNEQLF | TGCGCCAGCAGTCGGCCCCGACTAGTAAGGTCCTACAATGAGCAGCTCTTC
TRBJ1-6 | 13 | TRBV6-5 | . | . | CASSTIGVSPIHF | TGTGCCAGCAGTACGATAGGGGTTTCACCCATCCACTTT
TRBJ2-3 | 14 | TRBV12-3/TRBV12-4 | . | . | CASRSTGSGDTQYF | TGTGCCAGCAGGTCTACGGGTTCAGGGGATACGCAGTATTTT
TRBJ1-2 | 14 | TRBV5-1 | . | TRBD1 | CANSPWTGGDDYTF | TGCGCCAACAGCCCTTGGACAGGGGGCGATGACTACACCTTC
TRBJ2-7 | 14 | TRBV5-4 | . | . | CASNWRDFPYEQYF | TGTGCCAGCAACTGGCGGGACTTTCCCTACGAGCAGTACTTC
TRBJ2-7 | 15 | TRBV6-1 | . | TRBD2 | CASNGELAASYEQYF | TGTGCCAGCAATGGTGAACTAGCGGCTTCCTACGAGCAGTACTTC
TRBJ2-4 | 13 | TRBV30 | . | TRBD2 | CTWSGTGGNIQYF | TGTACCTGGAGTGGTACGGGAGGGAACATTCAGTACTTC
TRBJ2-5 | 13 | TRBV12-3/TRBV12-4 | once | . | CANGTRSQETQYF | TGTGCCAACGGTACAAGATCCCAAGAGACCCAGTACTTC
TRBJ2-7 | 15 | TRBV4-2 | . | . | CASSRRTCNSYEQYF | TGTGCCAGCAGCCGACGGACATGTAACTCCTACGAGCAGTACTTC
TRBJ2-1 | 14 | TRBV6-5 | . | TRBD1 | CACSEDRVLNEQFF | TGTGCCTGCAGTGAGGACAGGGTGCTCAATGAGCAGTTCTTC
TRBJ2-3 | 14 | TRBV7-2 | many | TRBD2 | CASRGGRQPGGQYF | TGTGCCTCAAGGGGCGGGAGGCAACCCGGGGGGCAGTATTTT